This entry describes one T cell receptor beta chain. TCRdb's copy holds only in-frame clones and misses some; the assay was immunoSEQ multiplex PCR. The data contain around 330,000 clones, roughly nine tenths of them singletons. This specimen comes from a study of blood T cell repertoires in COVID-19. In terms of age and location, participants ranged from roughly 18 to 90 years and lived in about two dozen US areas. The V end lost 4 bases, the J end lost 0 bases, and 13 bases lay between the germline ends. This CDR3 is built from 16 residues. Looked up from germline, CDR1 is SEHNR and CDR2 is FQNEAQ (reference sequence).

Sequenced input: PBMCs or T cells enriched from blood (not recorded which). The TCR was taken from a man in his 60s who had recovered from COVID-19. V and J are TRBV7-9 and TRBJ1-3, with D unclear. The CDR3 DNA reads TGTGCCAGCAGCTCGTCAGGCGCGGGCTCTGGAAACACCATATATTTT. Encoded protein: CASSSSGAGSGNTIYF.